This passage covers 10 T cell receptor beta chains from one sample sequenced in a study of blood T cell repertoires in COVID-19. This table comes from immunoSEQ multiplex PCR, and its TCRdb copy is limited to in-frame clones, with some not included. The profile shows some 290,000 clones, about 86% of them singletons. Sequencing was performed on peripheral blood. Receptors originate from a woman aged 55-70 years with active or convalescent COVID-19.

The chain uses TRBV2 and TRBJ1-2; 10 bases align to TRBD1. Germline loops: CDR1 SNHLY, CDR2 FYNNEI. J gave up 11 bases and V 7 bases, and 13 bases lay outside the gene matches. The CDR3 has 14 residues. The CDR3 spells CASTPTGTGVGYTF. The CDR3 region has the DNA TGTGCCAGCACCCCGACCGGGACAGGGGTAGGGTACACCTTC.

This chain uses TRBV4-2 with TRBJ1-6; D is undetermined. Germline values: CDR1 LGHNA, CDR2 YNFKEQ. Deletions cut 1 base from V and 10 bases from J, with 17 bases between. The CDR3 consists of 16 residues. The CDR3 sequence is CASSQVSGLEVSPLHF. CDR3 DNA sequence: TGTGCCAGCAGCCAAGTTTCTGGCCTCGAAGTATCACCCCTCCACTTT.

The genes are TRBV6-5 and TRBJ1-3; 9 positions agree with TRBD1. Trimming took 7 bases from V and 7 from J; bases not matched to a gene: 2. CDR1 and CDR2 from the germline V gene are MNHEY and SVGAGI. The CDR3 sequence is 12 residues long. The CDR3 nucleotides are TGTGCCAGCATGACAGGGGGGAACACCATATATTTT. Translating it yields CASMTGGNTIYF.

The chain has TRBV29-1 and TRBJ2-5; D is uncertain. The CDR3 totals 10 residues. CDR1 and CDR2 from the germline V gene are SQVTM and ANQGSEA. Trimming stripped 6 bases from V and 5 bases from J, with 7 bases between. The CDR3 here is CSVEIETQYF. CDR3 DNA: TGCAGCGTGGAGATCGAGACCCAGTACTTC.

The rearrangement uses TRBV4-3 and TRBJ1-4; D is unresolved. V was clipped by 4 bases and J by 3 bases, with 21 bases between them. Germline values: CDR1 LGHNA, CDR2 YSLEER. The CDR3 totals 18 residues. The CDR3 sequence is CASSPRPTLDTANEKLFF. CDR3 DNA sequence: TGCGCCAGCAGCCCCCGTCCCACTCTGGATACAGCTAATGAAAAACTGTTTTTT.

CDR3 residues: CASSAQGGDTEAFF. Here the CDR3 DNA reads TGCGCCAGCAGTGCTCAGGGAGGGGACACTGAAGCTTTCTTT. The rearrangement joins TRBV5-1 to TRBJ1-1, with D maybe TRBD1 (5 bases). There are 14 residues in the CDR3. The V end lost 5 bases, the J end lost 3 bases, and 14 bases lay between the germline ends. Germline assignment: CDR1 SGHRS and CDR2 YFSETQ.

Here the CDR3 reads CASSYGTGGTLNTEAFF. The DNA of the CDR3 is TGTGCCAGTAGCTATGGGACAGGGGGTACCTTGAACACTGAAGCTTTCTTT. V usage is TRBV19 and J usage is TRBJ1-1, with TRBD1 matching over 11 bases. Germline V gene lookup returns CDR1 LNHDA and CDR2 SQIVND (reference sequence). Losses at the gene ends were 6 bases for V and 0 bases for J; bases not matched to a gene: 9. The CDR3 length is 17 residues.

The genes are TRBV5-6 and TRBJ1-1, with TRBD1 as a possible D gene (5 bases). Trimming stripped 0 bases from V and 6 bases from J, with 15 bases between. The CDR3 spans 15 residues. CDR1 is SGHDT, CDR2 YYEEEE, per germline. The chain's CDR3 is CASSLARGGNAEAFF. The CDR3 DNA sequence: TGTGCCAGCAGCTTGGCTCGGGGGGGAAACGCTGAAGCTTTCTTT.

This chain joins TRBV5-5 and TRBJ1-1, with TRBD1 matching 7 bases. Germline assignment: CDR1 SGHKS and CDR2 YYEKEE (reference sequence). J lost 9 bases, V lost 0 bases, and 5 bases had no gene match. The CDR3 totals 13 residues. The CDR3 DNA reads TGTGCCAGCAGCTTGGGACAGGGCGGGAAAGCTTTCTTT. Its translation: CASSLGQGGKAFF. Based on the CDR3 plus reference TRBV5-5 and TRBJ1-1, the full variable domain is DAGVTQSPTHLIKTRGQQVTLRCSPISGHKSVSWYQQVLGQGPQFIFQYYEKEERGRGNFPDRFSARQFPNYSSELNVNALLLGDSALYLCASSLGQGGKAFFGQGTRLTVV.

V and J are TRBV19 and TRBJ2-5; 10 bases align to TRBD1. The CDR3 runs 16 residues. The J segment lost 5 bases and the V segment lost 5 bases, leaving 11 bases of the junction unmatched. Germline lookup yields CDR1 LNHDA and CDR2 SQIVND (reference sequence). The CDR3, as DNA: TGTGCCAGTAGTGCCGGGACAGGGGTCGCAGGGGAGACCCAGTACTTC. Translated, it gives CASSAGTGVAGETQYF.